One and the same sample provided the 26 T cell receptor beta chains below, sequenced in a study of T cells in narcolepsy. Clones were read by immunoSEQ multiplex PCR, and TCRdb kept only the in-frame ones, dropping some. The sample has about 27,000 clones; less than 85% are singletons. Sequenced: memory (CD45RA-) CD4+ T cells from blood. All receptors derive from a human donor in good health.

This chain connects TRBV5-1 to TRBJ2-1, with 9 bases fitting TRBD1. The ends lost 4 bases at V and 4 bases at J; junction bases unmatched: 6. The CDR3 is 15 amino acids. Germline CDR1 and CDR2: SGHRS and YFSETQ. In DNA form, the CDR3 reads TGCGCCAGCAGCGTTGGGACAGGGTATTACAATGAGCAGTTCTTC. It specifies CASSVGTGYYNEQFF.

This clone came up once. V usage is TRBV2 and J usage is TRBJ2-3; TRBD2 matches at 8 bases. The CDR3 has 16 residues. The germline CDR1 and CDR2 sequences are SNHLY and FYNNEI. The V segment lost 1 base and the J segment 2 bases; nucleotides outside the gene matches: 5. The CDR3, as DNA: TGTGCCAGCAGTGAAGGCGGGGGGTACGCCACAGATACGCAGTATTTT. Amino acids: CASSEGGGYATDTQYF.

V usage is TRBV18 and J usage is TRBJ2-7; a weak D match, TRBD2 (6 bases). In germline, CDR1 is KGHSH, CDR2 LQKENI. CDR3 length equals 13 residues. Trimming shortened V by 6 bases and J by 2 bases, and 11 bases separated the two germline ends. CDR3 region: CASSGGPTYEQYF. The CDR3 bases are TGTGCCAGCTCGGGGGGTCCAACCTACGAGCAGTACTTC. Full variable domain (outside the CDR3, taken from reference TRBV18 and TRBJ2-7): NAGVMQNPRHLVRRRGQEARLRCSPMKGHSHVYWYRQLPEEGLKFMVYLQKENIIDESGMPKERFSAEFPKEGPSILRIQQVVRGDSAAYFCASSGGPTYEQYFGPGTRLTVT.

This chain connects TRBV7-2 to TRBJ2-7; D is uncertain. In germline, CDR1 is SGHTA, CDR2 FQGNSA. Trimming pared 6 bases from V and 4 bases from J, leaving 7 bases between. CDR3 length equals 11 residues. The CDR3 sequence: CASREEYEQYF. CDR3 DNA sequence: TGTGCCAGCAGAGAAGAGTACGAGCAGTACTTC. Supplemented by reference TRBV7-2 and TRBJ2-7, the full variable domain reads GAGVSQSPSNKVTEKGKDVELRCDPISGHTALYWYRQSLGQGLEFLIYFQGNSAPDKSGLPSDRFSAERTGGSVSTLTIQRTQQEDSAVYLCASREEYEQYFGPGTRLTVT.

This sequence joins TRBV2 and TRBJ1-1, with a possible D match to TRBD1 (5 bases). Germline V gene lookup returns CDR1 SNHLY and CDR2 FYNNEI. CDR3 size: 13 residues. Deletions cut 5 bases from V and 1 base from J, with 8 bases between. The DNA for the CDR3 is TGTGCCAGCAGTCTCACAGGGAACACTGAAGCTTTCTTT. It encodes CASSLTGNTEAFF.

The chain is built from TRBV6-4 and TRBJ2-3; D call uncertain. The CDR3 loop spans 15 amino acids. Germline assignment: CDR1 MRHNA and CDR2 SNTAGT. V was clipped by 3 bases and J by 1 base, with 11 bases between them. CDR3 nucleotides: TGTGCCAGCAGTGAGTGGGGAAGCCGCACAGATACGCAGTATTTT. Encoded protein: CASSEWGSRTDTQYF.

This sequence joins TRBV7-2 and TRBJ1-6, with 8 bases matching TRBD1. Germline CDR1 SGHTA, CDR2 FQGNSA. The V and J ends lost 5 bases and 10 bases, in that order; junction bases with no gene match: 13. This CDR3 has 16 residues. CDR3 loop: CASSLETGGARSPLHF. The CDR3 nucleotides read TGTGCCAGCAGCCTCGAAACAGGGGGGGCGCGATCACCCCTCCACTTT. The variable domain in full, completed from reference TRBV7-2 and TRBJ1-6, reads GAGVSQSPSNKVTEKGKDVELRCDPISGHTALYWYRQSLGQGLEFLIYFQGNSAPDKSGLPSDRFSAERTGGSVSTLTIQRTQQEDSAVYLCASSLETGGARSPLHFGNGTRLTVT.

In this sample, this clone turned up once. This chain links TRBV7-9 with TRBJ2-2; either TRBD1 or TRBD2 may fit D (5 bases each). There are 15 residues in the CDR3. The V end lost 11 bases, the J end lost 7 bases, and 23 bases lay between the germline ends. Germline values: CDR1 SEHNR, CDR2 FQNEAQ (reference sequence). CDR3 in amino acids: CAFKAWGPGGGELFF. The CDR3 DNA reads as TGTGCCTTCAAGGCGTGGGGACCCGGAGGCGGGGAGCTGTTTTTT.

About this clone itself: The identical CDR3 is also encoded by other nucleotide sequences in the sample. The gene calls are TRBV18 and TRBJ2-2, with 8 bases aligning to TRBD1. The trim removed 2 bases at V and 3 bases at J, leaving 2 bases unmatched. Germline-derived CDR1 and CDR2 are KGHSH and LQKENI. The CDR3 has 15 amino acids. CDR3 amino acids: CASSPNRGDTGELFF. In nucleotides, the CDR3 is TGTGCCAGCTCACCAAACAGGGGGGACACCGGGGAGCTGTTTTTT.

This chain uses TRBV4-1 with TRBJ2-4; D perhaps matches TRBD1 (7 bases). The germline V gene has CDR1 MGHRA and CDR2 YSYEKL. The V end lost 3 bases, the J end lost 5 bases, and 17 bases lay between the germline ends. The CDR3 is 16 amino acids. The CDR3 loop is CASSQGGQRAQNIQYF. The DNA of the CDR3 is TGCGCCAGCAGCCAGGGGGGACAGCGGGCCCAAAACATTCAGTACTTC.

The chain carries TRBV7-3 and TRBJ2-3, with a tentative D call TRBD2 (6 bases). CDR1 SGHTA and CDR2 FQGTGA come from the germline V gene. Trimming took 0 bases from V and 1 from J, leaving 17 bases between them. The CDR3 sequence is 18 residues long. CDR3 coding DNA: TGTGCCAGCAGCTTAACGTCATCCGGGGGAGGCCGCACAGATACGCAGTATTTT. Translating gives CASSLTSSGGGRTDTQYF.

This clone was seen a handful of times. The V call is TRBV19, the J call TRBJ1-3; D remains ambiguous. CDR1 LNHDA and CDR2 SQIVND come from the germline V gene (reference sequence). The V gene lost 10 bases and the J gene lost 4 bases, with 14 bases spanning the gap. This CDR3 is 13 amino acids long. The CDR3 coding sequence is TGTGCCACCACCGGGATACAGGGAAACACCATATATTTT. This gives the protein CATTGIQGNTIYF. Full variable domain (rest looked up from reference TRBV19 and TRBJ1-3): DGGITQSPKYLFRKEGQNVTLSCEQNLNHDAMYWYRQDPGQGLRLIYYSQIVNDFQKGDIAEGYSVSREKKESFPLTVTSAQKNPTAFYLCATTGIQGNTIYFGEGSWLTVV.

The chain links TRBV6-1 to TRBJ2-7; 8 nucleotides line up with TRBD1. Trimming at V came to 7 bases and at J to 2 bases, leaving 4 bases not matched to a gene. The germline CDR1 and CDR2 sequences are MNHNS and SASEGT. There are 13 residues in the CDR3. CDR3 sequence (DNA): TGTGCCAGCACCGGGACAGGAGCCTACGAGCAGTACTTC. It codes for CASTGTGAYEQYF.

This chain joins TRBV4-1 and TRBJ2-7; tentative D call: TRBD2 (6 bases). CDR1 is MGHRA and CDR2 is YSYEKL in the germline V gene. The V end lost 4 bases, the J end lost 5 bases, and 18 bases lay between the germline ends. The CDR3 sequence is 15 residues long. CDR3 loop: CASSPRDSGSHEQYF. DNA of the CDR3: TGCGCCAGCAGCCCCCGGGATAGCGGTTCCCACGAGCAGTACTTC.

The rearrangement links TRBV6-5 to TRBJ1-1, with a weak D call TRBD1 (5 bases). V lost 0 bases and J 0 bases, leaving 11 bases between the germline ends. The CDR3 is 16 residues long. CDR1 and CDR2 from the germline V gene are MNHEY and SVGAGI. CDR3 nucleotides: TGTGCCAGCAGTTACTCTGGTCGGGGGATGAACACTGAAGCTTTCTTT. Residues: CASSYSGRGMNTEAFF.

V gene TRBV5-6 combines with J gene TRBJ1-1, with D perhaps TRBD1 (5 bases). V was clipped by 0 bases and J by 5 bases, with 14 bases between them. The CDR3 sequence is 15 residues long. The germline gives CDR1 SGHDT, CDR2 YYEEEE. DNA of the CDR3: TGTGCCAGCAGCTTGGAAAGGGGACCTGGGACTGAAGCTTTCTTT. Its protein product is CASSLERGPGTEAFF.

The rearrangement joins TRBV2 to TRBJ2-7, with D possibly being TRBD1 or TRBD2 (5 bases each). Germline V gene data show CDR1 as SNHLY and CDR2 as FYNNEI. The CDR3 is 14 residues long. Deletions cut 6 bases from V and 2 bases from J, with 14 bases between. CDR3 region: CASRDGGFTYEQYF. CDR3 nucleotides: TGTGCCAGCAGGGATGGGGGATTTACCTACGAGCAGTACTTC.

The chain combines TRBV11-2 with TRBJ2-3, with a possible D match to TRBD2 (5 bases). Germline CDR1 and CDR2: SGHAT and FQNNGV. Deletions cut 3 bases from V and 4 bases from J, with 20 bases between. The CDR3 contains 17 residues. The CDR3 spells CASSFQLNVPGADTQYF. The CDR3 region has the DNA TGTGCCAGCAGCTTCCAGCTTAACGTTCCCGGGGCAGATACGCAGTATTTT. Complete variable domain (other parts from reference TRBV11-2 and TRBJ2-3): EAGVAQSPRYKIIEKRQSVAFWCNPISGHATLYWYQQILGQGPKLLIQFQNNGVVDDSQLPKDRFSAERLKGVDSTLKIQPAKLEDSAVYLCASSFQLNVPGADTQYFGPGTRLTVL.

The chain employs TRBV7-2 and TRBJ1-3, with TRBD1 matching over 8 bases. Germline V gene lookup returns CDR1 SGHTA and CDR2 FQGNSA. The CDR3 spans 14 residues. J was trimmed by 4 bases and V by 5 bases; bases with no gene match: 4. CDR3 residues: CASSQGQAGNTIYF. CDR3 DNA: TGTGCCAGCAGCCAGGGACAGGCCGGAAACACCATATATTTT.

The rearrangement joins TRBV18 to TRBJ2-3, with 8 bases that match TRBD2. The CDR3 has 17 residues. Trimming cost V 3 bases and J 2 bases; bases outside gene matches: 10. Per the germline V gene, CDR1 is KGHSH and CDR2 is LQKENI. CDR3: CASSPRLSGGATDTQYF. For the CDR3, the DNA is TGTGCCAGCTCACCTCGCTTAAGCGGGGGAGCCACAGATACGCAGTATTTT.

This sequence joins TRBV15 and TRBJ2-1; D might be TRBD2 (6 bases). The CDR3 runs 16 residues. V lost 1 base to trimming and J lost 5 bases, with 15 bases between them. Per the germline V gene, CDR1 is LNHNV and CDR2 is YYDKDF (reference sequence). CDR3 protein: CATSRGKAEGHNEQFF. For the CDR3, the DNA is TGTGCCACCAGCAGAGGCAAAGCGGAGGGGCACAATGAGCAGTTCTTC.

This clone was counted only a few times. This chain joins TRBV7-8 and TRBJ2-3, with 10 bases matching TRBD2. The germline CDR1 and CDR2 sequences are SGHVS and FQNEAQ. Trimming at V came to 5 bases and at J to 10 bases, leaving 3 bases not matched to a gene. This CDR3 contains 12 residues. The DNA for the CDR3 is TGTGCCAGCAGCGCCCTAGCGGGGGCGCAGTATTTT. Translation: CASSALAGAQYF.

The chain employs TRBV6-1 and TRBJ2-5, with D possibly being TRBD1 (5 bases). The DNA end is a closer match to TRBJ2-7, so the J assignment may be wrong. The CDR3 runs 15 residues. Germline V gene data show CDR1 as MNHNS and CDR2 as SASEGT. For the CDR3, the DNA is TGTGCCAGCAGTGAAATTGGGGCCGACCTCTACGAGCAGTACTTC. Its protein is CASSEIGADLYEQYF.

V usage is TRBV2 and J usage is TRBJ2-6; D remains unclear. The germline V gene encodes CDR1 SNHLY and CDR2 FYNNEI. Trimming took 7 bases from V and 2 from J, leaving 9 bases between them. This CDR3 region has 14 residues. CDR3 sequence (DNA): TGTGCCAGCAATACAGCCGCTGGGGCCAACGTCCTGACTTTC. Amino acids: CASNTAAGANVLTF. The full variable domain, rest sourced from reference TRBV2 and TRBJ2-6, is EPEVTQTPSHQVTQMGQEVILRCVPISNHLYFYWYRQILGQKVEFLVSFYNNEISEKSEIFDDQFSVERPDGSNFTLKIRSTKLEDSAMYFCASNTAAGANVLTFGAGSRLTVL.

This rearrangement joins TRBV4-1 to TRBJ2-7; 7 bases agree with TRBD1. With V trimmed by 0 bases and J by 4 bases, 6 bases remained unmatched. The CDR3 has 15 residues. Germline-derived CDR1 and CDR2 are MGHRA and YSYEKL. CDR3 bases: TGCGCCAGCAGCCAAGACCGGACAGGAGGTTACGAGCAGTACTTC. Its protein is CASSQDRTGGYEQYF.

The chain uses TRBV18 and TRBJ1-2, with D uncertain. The length of the CDR3 is 14 residues. V was shortened by 5 bases and J by 5 bases, with 15 bases between the two germline ends. From germline, CDR1 is KGHSH and CDR2 LQKENI. The CDR3 protein is CASSAVRRDYGYTF. For the CDR3, the DNA is TGTGCCAGCTCAGCCGTTAGACGGGATTATGGCTACACCTTC.